Described below is a single T cell receptor beta chain sequence and its context. Its antigen is still unknown. CDR1 is MNHNS and CDR2 is SASEGT in the germline V gene. This CDR3 contains 13 residues. V lost 11 bases and J lost 1; bases outside the gene matches: 6. This entry comes from a study of cytomegalovirus exposure and HLA in healthy donors. Notes on the study in general: The study reported that TCR beta sequences accurately predicted HLA-A and HLA-B alleles in most subjects.

Primers included in the PCR were 60 Vbeta and 13 Jbeta primers. Authors' analysis steps: Later analysis identified tens of millions of unique TCR beta chains, 9 million to 12 million shared. Clones were read by immunoSEQ multiplex PCR, and TCRdb kept only the in-frame ones, dropping some. That table supplies the V and J calls and clone size; D and trimming were determined from the DNA. The data show under 200,000 clones, roughly 80% seen once. For this donor, CMV serostatus was not recorded. The receptor was derived from a human donor in good health. Specimen: PBMCs. The chain carries TRBV6-1 and TRBJ1-1; TRBD1 agrees at 8 bases. CDR3 sequence: CAGGQGGNTEAFF. In DNA form, the CDR3 reads TGTGCCGGTGGACAGGGTGGGAACACTGAAGCTTTCTTT.